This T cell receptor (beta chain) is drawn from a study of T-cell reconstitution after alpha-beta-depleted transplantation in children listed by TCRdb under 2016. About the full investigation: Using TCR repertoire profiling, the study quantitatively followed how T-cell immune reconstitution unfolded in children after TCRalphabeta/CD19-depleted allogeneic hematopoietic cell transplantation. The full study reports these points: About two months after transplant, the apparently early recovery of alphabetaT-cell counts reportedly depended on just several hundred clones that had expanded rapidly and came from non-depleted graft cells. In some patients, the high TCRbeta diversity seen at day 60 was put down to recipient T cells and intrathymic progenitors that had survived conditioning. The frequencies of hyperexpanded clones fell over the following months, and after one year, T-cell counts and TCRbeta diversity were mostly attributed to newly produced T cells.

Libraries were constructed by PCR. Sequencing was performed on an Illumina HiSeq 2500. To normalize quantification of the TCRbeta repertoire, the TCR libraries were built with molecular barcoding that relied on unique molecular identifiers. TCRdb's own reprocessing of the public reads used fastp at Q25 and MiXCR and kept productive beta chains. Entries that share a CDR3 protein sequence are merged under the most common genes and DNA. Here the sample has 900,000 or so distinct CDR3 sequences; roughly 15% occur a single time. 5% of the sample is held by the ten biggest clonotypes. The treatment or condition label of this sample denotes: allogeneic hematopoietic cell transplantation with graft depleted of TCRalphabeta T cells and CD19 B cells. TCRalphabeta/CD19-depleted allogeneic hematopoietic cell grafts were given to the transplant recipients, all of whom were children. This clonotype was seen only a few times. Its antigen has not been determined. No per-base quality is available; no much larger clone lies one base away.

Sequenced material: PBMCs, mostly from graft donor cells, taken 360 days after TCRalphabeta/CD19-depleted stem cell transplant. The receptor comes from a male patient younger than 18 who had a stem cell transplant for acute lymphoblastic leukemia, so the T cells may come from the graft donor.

CDR3 sequence: CASSNGQGYEQYF. The DNA reads as follows: TGCGCCAGCAGCAACGGACAGGGCTACGAGCAGTACTTC. The chain is made from TRBV5-1 and TRBJ2-7; the central 8 bases match TRBD1. From a lookup of the germline V gene, CDR1 and CDR2 are SGHRS and YFSETQ. Taken from cysteine to phenylalanine, the CDR3 has 13 residues. The only DNA kept is the CDR3, 39 bases in frame from the first base. Trimming accounts for 4 bases at V and 3 bases at J, while the number of junction bases matched to no gene is 3.